A single sample gave rise to the 11 T cell receptor beta chains below, sequenced in a study of shared clonotypes between healthy human individuals. Only in-frame clones appear in the TCRdb table, and some are missing; sequencing was by immunoSEQ multiplex PCR. This sample has around 600,000 clones, with 98% found just once. It was CD45RO-negative cells, positively selected for CCR7, that made up naive CD8 cells, with terminally differentiated effector memory CD45RA+ cells excluded. The sample comprised naive CD8+ T cells sorted from blood. These receptors all stem from a young man in good health.

The chain carries TRBV28 and TRBJ2-3; 9 nucleotides align to TRBD1. The V gene's germline CDR1 is MDHEN and CDR2 SYDVKM. The CDR3 spans 16 residues. V lost 5 bases to trimming and J lost 5 bases; unmatched junction nucleotides: 11. DNA for the CDR3: TGTGCCAGCAGTCTCCTTCCCGGGACAGGGTTAGATACGCAGTATTTT. Amino acid sequence: CASSLLPGTGLDTQYF.

The chain links TRBV5-4 to TRBJ2-3, with a possible D match to TRBD2 (5 bases). The CDR3 has 15 residues. Germline lookup yields CDR1 SGHNT and CDR2 YYREEE (reference sequence). V gave up 0 bases and J gave up 0 bases, with 8 bases separating them. CDR3 nucleotides: TGTGCCAGCAGCTTGGGTCGGACTAGCACAGATACGCAGTATTTT. Protein sequence: CASSLGRTSTDTQYF. Combining the CDR3 with reference TRBV5-4 and TRBJ2-3 gives the whole variable domain ETGVTQSPTHLIKTRGQQVTLRCSSQSGHNTVSWYQQALGQGPQFIFQYYREEENGRGNFPPRFSGLQFPNYSSELNVNALELDDSALYLCASSLGRTSTDTQYFGPGTRLTVL.

This clone came up once. The chain employs TRBV7-2 and TRBJ2-7; 11 nucleotides line up with TRBD2. Trimming at V came to 6 bases and at J to 6 bases, leaving 7 bases not matched to a gene. This CDR3 spans 14 amino acids. The germline V gene has CDR1 SGHTA and CDR2 FQGNSA. The CDR3 sequence is CASRVAGGPIEQYF. The DNA for the CDR3 is TGTGCCAGCAGAGTAGCGGGAGGGCCCATCGAGCAGTACTTC.

This chain uses TRBV9 with TRBJ1-1; tentative D call: TRBD1 (5 bases). The V end lost 0 bases, the J end lost 8 bases, and 14 bases lay between the germline ends. Germline lookup yields CDR1 SGDLS and CDR2 YYNGEE. The CDR3 totals 14 residues. The CDR3 reads CASSVDSGTAEAFF. The CDR3 bases are TGTGCCAGCAGCGTAGACAGCGGGACTGCGGAAGCTTTCTTT.

The chain links TRBV18 to TRBJ1-5; D not resolved. Trimming pared 1 base from V and 5 bases from J, leaving 15 bases between. The CDR3 has 16 amino acids. Germline V lookup: CDR1 KGHSH, CDR2 LQKENI. CDR3 DNA sequence: TGTGCCAGCTCACCACTGGCGGGTAAGTCCCATCAGCCCCAGCATTTT. Its translation: CASSPLAGKSHQPQHF.

As to this clone: One junction end does not reproduce the germline sequence, and a read error may be involved. The chain has TRBV13 and TRBJ2-4; D ambiguous. In germline, CDR1 is PRHDT, CDR2 FYEKMQ (reference sequence). The CDR3 extends over 13 amino acids. The CDR3 DNA follows: TGTGCCAGCAGCTTAGGTAACACGGCCAGCCGTGACTTC. This translates into CASSLGNTASRDF.

This chain connects TRBV6-6 to TRBJ2-7; 8 bases are shared with TRBD1. Germline CDR1 and CDR2: MNHNY and SVGAGI (reference sequence). V was pared by 5 bases and J by 1 base, with 4 bases of the junction left unmatched. The CDR3 is 14 residues long. The CDR3 is CASSGTGQSYEQYF. CDR3 nucleotide sequence: TGTGCCAGCAGTGGGACAGGACAATCCTACGAGCAGTACTTC.

This chain links TRBV12-5 with TRBJ1-2; tentative D call: TRBD1 (5 bases). Trimming removed 1 base from V and 2 bases from J, with 8 bases in between. From germline, CDR1 is LGHNT and CDR2 FRNRAP. This CDR3 is 14 amino acids long. Written as DNA, the CDR3 is TGTGCTAGTGGTTTGGGAGGGGCGAACTATGGCTACACCTTC. Encoded protein: CASGLGGANYGYTF. Based on the CDR3 plus reference TRBV12-5 and TRBJ1-2, the full variable domain is DARVTQTPRHKVTEMGQEVTMRCQPILGHNTVFWYRQTMMQGLELLAYFRNRAPLDDSGMPKDRFSAEMPDATLATLKIQPSEPRDSAVYFCASGLGGANYGYTFGSGTRLTVV.

Worth noting for this clone: Other DNA sequences in the same sample also yield this CDR3. V usage is TRBV6-1 and J usage is TRBJ1-5; no definite D call. Germline CDR1 is MNHNS and CDR2 is SASEGT. This CDR3 region has 13 residues. Trimming shortened V by 3 bases and J by 1 base, and 4 bases separated the two germline ends. The CDR3 reads CASSEWSNQPQHF. The CDR3 DNA reads TGTGCCAGCAGTGAGTGGAGCAATCAGCCCCAGCATTTT.

This clone occurred once. The DNA for the CDR3 is TGCAGCGTTGTCTCCGGGGAGCTGTTTTTT. Amino acids: CSVVSGELFF. The rearrangement links TRBV29-1 to TRBJ2-2; D ambiguous. Trimming took off 4 bases at V and 6 bases at J, with 3 bases between the two ends. The CDR3 runs 10 residues. Looked up from germline, CDR1 is SQVTM and CDR2 is ANQGSEA.

The count of this clone is one. The genes are TRBV28 and TRBJ2-5; 8 bases map to TRBD1. V was clipped by 6 bases and J by 1 base; unmatched bases: 1. The CDR3 totals 13 residues. The germline gives CDR1 MDHEN, CDR2 SYDVKM. The CDR3 loop reads CASSGTGQETQYF. CDR3 bases: TGTGCCAGCAGCGGGACAGGCCAAGAGACCCAGTACTTC.